Below, 20 T cell receptor beta chains from the same sample are listed, as sequenced in a study of patients and donors after allogeneic stem cell transplantation. TCRdb fed the RT-PCR reads into MiXCR, producing one record per CDR3 protein. The sample shows about 160,000 distinct CDR3 sequences, nearly 25% of them seen only once. Sequencing was done on a sample of blood, either unsorted or a sorted T cell fraction (not recorded which). The receptors stem from a human donor who was either an allogeneic HSCT recipient or a stem cell or donor lymphocyte infusion donor (not recorded which). It is not recorded whose cells these are; they may come from a transplant donor.

The chain is built from TRBV6-1 and TRBJ1-5; a weak D match, TRBD1 (5 bases). The CDR3 extends over 13 amino acids. The germline V gene has CDR1 MNHNS and CDR2 SASEGT. V dropped 10 bases and J dropped 1 base, with 11 bases sitting between them. The CDR3 DNA reads as TGTGCCAACCCACGGGGGAGCAATCAGCCCCAGCATTTT. Amino acids: CANPRGSNQPQHF.

This clonotype came up many times. The chain employs TRBV12-3 or TRBV12-4 and TRBJ1-5; D is unresolved. This CDR3 contains 17 residues. The germline V and J ends were trimmed by 3 bases and 0 bases, with 15 bases remaining between them. The CDR3 here is CASSLRFGVYSNQPQHF. CDR3 coding DNA: TGTGCCAGCAGTTTGAGGTTCGGGGTTTATAGCAATCAGCCCCAGCATTTT.

The genes are TRBV20-1 and TRBJ1-1; D gene ambiguous. The CDR3 extends over 13 amino acids. Germline assignment: CDR1 DFQATT and CDR2 SNEGSKA (reference sequence). V was pared by 3 bases and J by 4 bases, with 12 bases between. Written as DNA, the CDR3 is TGCAGTGCTAGGGGCATTGGTATCACTGAAGCTTTCTTT. Protein sequence: CSARGIGITEAFF.

The gene calls are TRBV12-3 or TRBV12-4 and TRBJ1-1; TRBD1 matches 10 bases. The junction had 7 bases not matched to a gene; V was cut back by 3 bases and J by 3 bases. This CDR3 is built from 16 residues. CDR3 protein: CASSFDWGTGDTEAFF. The CDR3 coding sequence is TGTGCCAGCAGTTTCGATTGGGGGACAGGGGACACTGAAGCTTTCTTT.

This clonotype showed up just a few times. The rearrangement joins TRBV29-1 to TRBJ2-1, with 10 bases fitting TRBD2. V shed 1 base and J 8 bases; nucleotides not matched to a gene: 2. This CDR3 contains 13 residues. Germline loops: CDR1 SQVTM, CDR2 ANQGSEA. For the CDR3, the DNA is TGCAGCGTTGAAGGCCTAGCGGGAGATGAGCAGTTCTTC. Residues: CSVEGLAGDEQFF.

The rearrangement uses TRBV5-8 and TRBJ2-7; D possibly corresponds to TRBD2 (6 bases). The CDR3 runs 14 residues. V was shortened by 7 bases and J by 8 bases, with 22 bases between the two germline ends. Germline V gene sequence: CDR1 SGHTS, CDR2 YDEGEE. The DNA of the CDR3 is TGTGCCAGCCCGCCCTCGACTAGGAATGGAAAGCAGTACTTC. Translation gives CASPPSTRNGKQYF. Filled out from reference TRBV5-8 and TRBJ2-7, the complete variable domain reads EAGVTQSPTHLIKTRGQQATLRCSPISGHTSVYWYQQALGLGLQFLLWYDEGEERNRGNFPPRFSGRQFPNYSSELNVNALELEDSALYLCASPPSTRNGKQYFGPGTRLTVT.

This clonotype appeared a single time. The V and J genes are TRBV5-6 and TRBJ1-2; possibly TRBD1 for D (6 bases). The V and J ends lost 4 bases and 8 bases respectively, with 18 bases between them. CDR1 SGHDT and CDR2 YYEEEE come from the germline V gene. This CDR3 spans 14 amino acids. The chain's CDR3 is CASSPMGAAPGYTF. The CDR3 bases are TGTGCCAGCAGCCCGATGGGGGCCGCCCCGGGCTACACCTTC.

This clonotype has a count of ten or more. This chain uses TRBV12-3 or TRBV12-4 with TRBJ1-2, with 9 positions matching TRBD1. The CDR3 covers 16 residues. V shed 6 bases and J 6 bases; nucleotides not matched to a gene: 14. CDR3 residues: CASRSTPGQGPDGYTF. CDR3 bases: TGTGCCAGCAGGTCCACCCCGGGACAGGGTCCGGATGGCTACACCTTC.

The chain recombines TRBV12-3 or TRBV12-4 with TRBJ2-5; D is possibly TRBD1 or TRBD2 (6 bases each). The CDR3 is 15 residues long. Trimming shortened V by 5 bases and J by 1 base, and 14 bases separated the two germline ends. DNA for the CDR3: TGTGCCAGCAGTCGACAGGTACTAGCCCAAGAGACCCAGTACTTC. Translating gives CASSRQVLAQETQYF.

This clonotype was observed a few times. The chain is built from TRBV29-1 and TRBJ2-7; 9 bases are a match to TRBD1. CDR1 is SQVTM, CDR2 ANQGSEA, per germline. The CDR3 covers 13 residues. Trimming cost V 7 bases and J 6 bases; bases outside gene matches: 10. The CDR3 DNA follows: TGCAGCGCCAAAGCGGGACAGGGTCGCGAGCAGTACTTC. Encoded protein: CSAKAGQGREQYF.

This clonotype has just a few counts. The chain has TRBV15 and TRBJ1-4, with D possibly being TRBD1 (6 bases). Deletions cut 1 base from V and 4 bases from J, with 22 bases between. This CDR3 region has 19 residues. Germline loops: CDR1 LNHNV, CDR2 YYDKDF (reference sequence). The CDR3 spells CATSRGVGWDRQVNEKLFF. CDR3 DNA sequence: TGTGCCACCAGCAGAGGGGTAGGATGGGACCGACAGGTTAATGAAAAACTGTTTTTT.

The chain combines TRBV29-1 with TRBJ2-1; 8 nucleotides match TRBD2. CDR1 is SQVTM, CDR2 ANQGSEA, per germline. Unmatched junction bases numbered 3, after V lost 4 bases and J lost 4 bases. The CDR3 has 13 residues. CDR3 protein: CSVGLAIYNEQFF. The CDR3 coding sequence is TGCAGCGTTGGACTAGCGATTTACAATGAGCAGTTCTTC.

The CDR3 sequence is CASSPQGSVIPHYGYTF. The CDR3 nucleotides read TGTGCCAGCAGCCCCCAAGGGAGTGTCATACCGCACTATGGCTACACCTTC. J is TRBJ1-2 and V is TRBV3-1; D is undetermined. This CDR3 is 17 amino acids long. Germline CDR1 is LGHDT and CDR2 is YNNKEL (reference sequence). V shed 4 bases and J shed 3 bases, with 21 bases lying between them.

The V gene is TRBV4-1, the J gene TRBJ2-5; no firm D call. Trimming left V 0 bases short and J 3 bases short, with 8 bases between. CDR1 is MGHRA and CDR2 is YSYEKL in the germline V gene. The CDR3 consists of 14 residues. The CDR3 is CASSQDTRKETQYF. DNA of the CDR3: TGCGCCAGCAGCCAAGATACGCGGAAAGAGACCCAGTACTTC.

This clonotype showed up just a few times. This chain uses TRBV20-1 with TRBJ1-6; no reliable D call. CDR1 is DFQATT and CDR2 is SNEGSKA in the germline V gene (reference sequence). Trimming left V 3 bases short and J 0 bases short, with 9 bases between. The CDR3 runs 15 residues. DNA for the CDR3: TGCAGTGCTAGCCTAGGGAGCTCCTATAATTCACCCCTCCACTTT. Encoded protein: CSASLGSSYNSPLHF.

This clonotype showed up just once. The J gene is TRBJ2-7, the V gene TRBV18; TRBD2 might be the D (6 bases). There are 16 residues in the CDR3. Trimming shortened V by 3 bases and J by 3 bases, and 18 bases separated the two germline ends. Germline CDR1 and CDR2: KGHSH and LQKENI. This CDR3 reads CASSPGLGGGLYEQYF. The CDR3 region has the DNA TGTGCCAGCTCACCCGGCCTGGGTGGGGGACTCTACGAGCAGTACTTC.

The chain couples TRBV19 to TRBJ2-7, with D maybe TRBD1 (6 bases). Germline V lookup: CDR1 LNHDA, CDR2 SQIVND (reference sequence). The V end lost 3 bases, the J end lost 3 bases, and 9 bases lay between the germline ends. CDR3 size: 13 residues. As DNA, the CDR3 is TGTGCCAGTAGTATCACAGGGCTCTACGAGCAGTACTTC. Residues: CASSITGLYEQYF. Full variable domain (rest looked up from reference TRBV19 and TRBJ2-7): DGGITQSPKYLFRKEGQNVTLSCEQNLNHDAMYWYRQDPGQGLRLIYYSQIVNDFQKGDIAEGYSVSREKKESFPLTVTSAQKNPTAFYLCASSITGLYEQYFGPGTRLTVT.

CDR3 region: CASSRTSRLLTDTQYF. CDR3 DNA: TGTGCCAGCAGCAGGACTAGCCGACTTCTCACAGATACGCAGTATTTT. This sequence joins TRBV7-8 and TRBJ2-3; the match to TRBD2 covers 8 bases. The germline V gene encodes CDR1 SGHVS and CDR2 FQNEAQ. The CDR3 sequence is 16 residues long. V shed 5 bases and J 2 bases; nucleotides not matched to a gene: 9. The whole variable domain, filled in from reference TRBV7-8 and TRBJ2-3, reads GAGVSQSPRYKVAKRGQDVALRCDPISGHVSLFWYQQALGQGPEFLTYFQNEAQLDKSGLPSDRFFAERPEGSVSTLKIQRTQQEDSAVYLCASSRTSRLLTDTQYFGPGTRLTVL.

In regard to this clonotype: The conserved closing phenylalanine or tryptophan is absent in this CDR3, likely reflecting a read error. The chain carries TRBV29-1 and TRBJ1-1; D is unresolved. This CDR3 comprises 13 residues. Trimming pared 6 bases from V and 1 base from J, leaving 12 bases between. The V gene's germline CDR1 is SQVTM and CDR2 ANQGSEA. CDR3 protein: CSVRGQRNTEAFL. Written as DNA, the CDR3 is TGCAGCGTCAGAGGGCAAAGGAACACTGAAGCTTTCTTG.

This rearrangement joins TRBV12-3 or TRBV12-4 to TRBJ2-1; D gene unclear. V lost 2 bases, J lost 4 bases, and 9 bases lay in between. CDR3 length: 14 amino acids. CDR3 residues: CASSLTAEYNEQFF. The CDR3 nucleotides read TGTGCCAGCAGTTTAACAGCCGAGTACAATGAGCAGTTCTTC.